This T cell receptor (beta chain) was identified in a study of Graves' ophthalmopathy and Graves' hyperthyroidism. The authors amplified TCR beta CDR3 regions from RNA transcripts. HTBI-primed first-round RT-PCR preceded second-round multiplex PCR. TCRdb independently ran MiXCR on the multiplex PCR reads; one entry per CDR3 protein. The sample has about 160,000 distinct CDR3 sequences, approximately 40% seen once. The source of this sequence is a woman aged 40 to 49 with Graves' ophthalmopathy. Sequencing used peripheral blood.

The CDR3 protein is CASSWGDWCSYEQYF. The CDR3 nucleotides are TGTGCCAGCAGCTGGGGGGACTGGTGCTCCTACGAGCAGTACTTC. The gene calls are TRBV7-4 and TRBJ2-7; D possibly corresponds to TRBD2 (6 bases). Deletions cut 4 bases from V and 0 bases from J, with 13 bases between. Per the germline V gene, CDR1 is SGHVT and CDR2 is SQSDAQ. This CDR3 comprises 15 residues.